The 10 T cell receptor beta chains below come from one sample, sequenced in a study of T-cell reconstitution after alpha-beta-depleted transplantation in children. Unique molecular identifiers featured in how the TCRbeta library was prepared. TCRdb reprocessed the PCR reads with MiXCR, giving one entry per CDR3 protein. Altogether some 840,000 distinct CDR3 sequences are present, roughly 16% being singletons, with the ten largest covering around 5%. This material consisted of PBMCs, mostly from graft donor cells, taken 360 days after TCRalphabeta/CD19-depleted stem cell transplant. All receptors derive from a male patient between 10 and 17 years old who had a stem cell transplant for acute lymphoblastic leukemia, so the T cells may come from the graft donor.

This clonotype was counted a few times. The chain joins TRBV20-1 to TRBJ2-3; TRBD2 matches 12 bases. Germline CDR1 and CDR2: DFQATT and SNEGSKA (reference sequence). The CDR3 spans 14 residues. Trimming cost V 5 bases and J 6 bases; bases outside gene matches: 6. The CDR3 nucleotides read TGCAGTGCTCCGACTAGCGGGAGTGGCGATACGCAGTATTTT. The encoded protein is CSAPTSGSGDTQYF.

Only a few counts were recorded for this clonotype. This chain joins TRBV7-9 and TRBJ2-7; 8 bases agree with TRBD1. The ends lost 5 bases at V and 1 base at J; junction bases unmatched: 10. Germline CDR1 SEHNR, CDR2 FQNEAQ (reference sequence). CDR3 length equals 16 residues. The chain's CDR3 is CASSRNRDRLSYEQYF. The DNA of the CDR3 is TGTGCCAGCAGCAGAAACCGGGACAGGTTATCCTACGAGCAGTACTTC.

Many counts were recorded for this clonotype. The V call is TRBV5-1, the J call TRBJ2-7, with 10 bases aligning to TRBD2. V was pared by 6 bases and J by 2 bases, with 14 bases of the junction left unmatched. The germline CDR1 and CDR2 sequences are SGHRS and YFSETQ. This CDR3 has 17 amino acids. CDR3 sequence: CASTLGLADLIPYEQYF. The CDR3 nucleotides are TGCGCCAGCACCCTTGGACTAGCGGATTTAATTCCCTACGAGCAGTACTTC.

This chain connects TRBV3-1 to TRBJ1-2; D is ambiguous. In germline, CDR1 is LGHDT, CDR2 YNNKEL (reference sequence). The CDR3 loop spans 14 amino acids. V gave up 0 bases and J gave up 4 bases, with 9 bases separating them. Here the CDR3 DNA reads TGTGCCAGCAGCCAAGAAGGTCATCTCTATGGCTACACCTTC. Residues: CASSQEGHLYGYTF.

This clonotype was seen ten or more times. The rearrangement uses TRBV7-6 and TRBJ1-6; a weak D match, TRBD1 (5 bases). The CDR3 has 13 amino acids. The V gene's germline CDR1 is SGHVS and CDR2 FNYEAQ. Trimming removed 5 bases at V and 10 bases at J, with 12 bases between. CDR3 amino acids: CASSVQGGSPLHF. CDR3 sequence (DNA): TGTGCCAGCAGCGTCCAGGGAGGGTCACCCCTCCACTTT.

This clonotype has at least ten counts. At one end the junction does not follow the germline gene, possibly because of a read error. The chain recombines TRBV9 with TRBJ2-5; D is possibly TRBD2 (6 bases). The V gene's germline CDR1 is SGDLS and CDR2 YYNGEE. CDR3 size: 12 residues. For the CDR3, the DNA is TGTGCCAGCAGTGTAGGAGGGGAGACCCAGTACTTC. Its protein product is CASSVGGETQYF.

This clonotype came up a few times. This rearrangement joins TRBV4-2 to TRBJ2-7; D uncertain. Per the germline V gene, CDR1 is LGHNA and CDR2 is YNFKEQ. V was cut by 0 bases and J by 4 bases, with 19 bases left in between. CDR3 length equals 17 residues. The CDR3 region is CASSQDLLEVFFYEQYF. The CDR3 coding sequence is TGTGCCAGCAGCCAAGATCTCCTAGAGGTCTTTTTTTACGAGCAGTACTTC.

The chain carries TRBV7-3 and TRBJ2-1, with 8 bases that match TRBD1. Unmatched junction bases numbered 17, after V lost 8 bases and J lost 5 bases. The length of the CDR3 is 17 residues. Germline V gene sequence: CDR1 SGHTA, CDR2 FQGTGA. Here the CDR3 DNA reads TGTGCCAGCGCCCCCGACACTTACAGGGGGGCTCACAATGAGCAGTTCTTC. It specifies CASAPDTYRGAHNEQFF. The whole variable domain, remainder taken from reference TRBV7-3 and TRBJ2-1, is GAGVSQTPSNKVTEKGKYVELRCDPISGHTALYWYRQSLGQGPEFLIYFQGTGAADDSGLPNDRFFAVRPEGSVSTLKIQRTERGDSAVYLCASAPDTYRGAHNEQFFGPGTRLTVL.

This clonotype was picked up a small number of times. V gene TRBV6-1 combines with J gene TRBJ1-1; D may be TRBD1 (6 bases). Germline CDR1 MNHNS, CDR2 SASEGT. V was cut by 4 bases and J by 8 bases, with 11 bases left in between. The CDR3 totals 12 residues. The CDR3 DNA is TGTGCCAGCAGTGCCTCCGGGACAGAAGCTTTCTTT. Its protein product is CASSASGTEAFF.

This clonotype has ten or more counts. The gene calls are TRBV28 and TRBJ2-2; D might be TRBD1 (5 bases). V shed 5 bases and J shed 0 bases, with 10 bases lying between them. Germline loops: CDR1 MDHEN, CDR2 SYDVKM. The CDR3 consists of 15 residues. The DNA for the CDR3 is TGTGCCAGCAGTGTGACGACAGCGAACACCGGGGAGCTGTTTTTT. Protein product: CASSVTTANTGELFF.